This T cell receptor (beta chain) is drawn from a study of blood T cell repertoires in COVID-19. Study overall: PBMCs, B-cell-depleted T cells, or T cells provided the cDNA or gDNA that made up the material.

CDR1 SGHNT and CDR2 YYREEE come from the germline V gene (reference sequence). The CDR3 has 16 amino acids. The J segment lost 2 bases and the V segment lost 2 bases, leaving 4 bases of the junction unmatched. Clones were sequenced by immunoSEQ multiplex PCR, and TCRdb holds only the in-frame ones, with some missing. The sample holds more than 95,000 clones, 90% seen once. Sequenced input: peripheral blood. The V gene is TRBV5-4, the J gene TRBJ1-4; TRBD1 aligns across 9 bases. This receptor was identified in a man in his sixties with acute or convalescent COVID-19. The CDR3, as DNA: TGTGCCAGCAGCTTACAGGGGGCTAGGACTAATGAAAAACTGTTTTTT. It translates to CASSLQGARTNEKLFF.